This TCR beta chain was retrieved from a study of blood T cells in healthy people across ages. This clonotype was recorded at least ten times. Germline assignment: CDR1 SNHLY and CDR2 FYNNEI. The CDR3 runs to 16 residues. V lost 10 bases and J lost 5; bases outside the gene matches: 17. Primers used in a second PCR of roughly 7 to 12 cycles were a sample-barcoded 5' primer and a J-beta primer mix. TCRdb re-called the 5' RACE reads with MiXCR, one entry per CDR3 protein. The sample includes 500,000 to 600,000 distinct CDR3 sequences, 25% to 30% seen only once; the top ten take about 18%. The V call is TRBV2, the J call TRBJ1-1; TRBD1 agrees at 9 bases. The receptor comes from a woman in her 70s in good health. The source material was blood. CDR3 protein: CATKDWDRAFKTEAFF. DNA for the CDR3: TGTGCCACCAAAGACTGGGACAGGGCTTTTAAGACTGAAGCTTTCTTT.